This entry lists 29 T cell receptor beta chains sequenced from one sample in a study of cytomegalovirus exposure and HLA in healthy donors. The study ran its PCR with 60 Vbeta and 13 Jbeta primers. Data came from immunoSEQ multiplex PCR; TCRdb stores just in-frame clones and leaves some out. The data hold 70,000 to 80,000 clones, with roughly four fifths observed a single time. Sequenced: PBMCs. Every receptor here comes from a young man in good health and CMV-seronegative.

The chain combines TRBV29-1 with TRBJ2-3; 8 nucleotides align to TRBD2. Germline values: CDR1 SQVTM, CDR2 ANQGSEA. The CDR3 extends over 15 amino acids. V was clipped by 5 bases and J by 3 bases; unmatched bases: 10. The CDR3 sequence: CSVSQSGSLTDTQYF. The CDR3 DNA sequence: TGCAGCGTTTCTCAAAGCGGGAGTTTAACAGATACGCAGTATTTT.

The chain has TRBV5-1 and TRBJ2-3; D is perhaps TRBD2 (6 bases). Germline CDR1 and CDR2: SGHRS and YFSETQ. The CDR3 runs to 14 residues. Trimming removed 4 bases from V and 3 bases from J, with 12 bases in between. Here the CDR3 reads CASSVSGATDTQYF. CDR3 coding DNA: TGCGCCAGCAGCGTCTCGGGAGCGACAGATACGCAGTATTTT.

This chain joins TRBV5-8 and TRBJ2-1; 7 nucleotides align to TRBD2. V trimming: 4 bases; J trimming: 10 bases; junction bases outside the gene matches: 11. Germline V CDR1 and CDR2: SGHTS, YDEGEE. This CDR3 has 14 residues. This chain's CDR3 is CASSQSLPGLEQFF. The DNA for the CDR3 is TGTGCCAGCAGCCAATCCCTTCCGGGACTAGAGCAGTTCTTC.

The chain combines TRBV28 with TRBJ1-1; D is unclear. Trimming removed 11 bases at V and 4 bases at J, with 14 bases between. Germline V lookup: CDR1 MDHEN, CDR2 SYDVKM. CDR3 size: 12 residues. CDR3 coding DNA: TGTGCCCTCGGTAGCGGCCCCACTGAAGCTTTCTTT. This sequence encodes CALGSGPTEAFF.

This rearrangement joins TRBV6-1 to TRBJ1-6, with a possible D match to TRBD1 (5 bases). The CDR3 runs to 14 residues. Trimming took 4 bases from V and 11 from J, leaving 15 bases between them. Germline assignment: CDR1 MNHNS and CDR2 SASEGT. In nucleotides, the CDR3 is TGTGCCAGCAGTGCGACAGTGGGTGCGGCACCCCTCCACTTT. It is translated as CASSATVGAAPLHF.

The chain employs TRBV6-5 and TRBJ1-2, with 12 bases that match TRBD1. The CDR3 is made up of 16 amino acids. Unmatched junction bases numbered 9, after V lost 2 bases and J lost 8 bases. Germline V gene data show CDR1 as MNHEY and CDR2 as SVGAGI. The chain's CDR3 is CASSYGTGQGAEGYTF. DNA for the CDR3: TGTGCCAGCAGTTACGGGACGGGACAGGGGGCCGAAGGCTACACCTTC.

The V call is TRBV19, the J call TRBJ2-2; D perhaps matches TRBD2 (6 bases). The CDR3 runs to 14 residues. Germline V gene data show CDR1 as LNHDA and CDR2 as SQIVND (reference sequence). Trimming shortened V by 6 bases and J by 4 bases, and 12 bases separated the two germline ends. The DNA for the CDR3 is TGTGCCAGTAGGGGGAGGATAGCCACCGGGGAGCTGTTTTTT. Its translation: CASRGRIATGELFF.

The chain uses TRBV13 and TRBJ2-3; 8 bases fit TRBD2. Germline V CDR1 and CDR2: PRHDT, FYEKMQ (reference sequence). The trim removed 4 bases at V and 0 bases at J, leaving 3 bases unmatched. This CDR3 has 15 residues. This CDR3 reads CASSSSSGSTDTQYF. The CDR3 DNA sequence: TGTGCCAGCAGCTCATCTAGCGGGAGCACAGATACGCAGTATTTT.

This rearrangement joins TRBV4-2 to TRBJ2-2, with TRBD1 matching over 10 bases. This CDR3 is 16 amino acids long. The ends lost 3 bases at V and 2 bases at J; junction bases unmatched: 3. Germline loops: CDR1 LGHNA, CDR2 YNFKEQ. The DNA of the CDR3 is TGTGCCAGCAGCCAGCGGGACAGGGGTAACACCGGGGAGCTGTTTTTT. This translates into CASSQRDRGNTGELFF.

The chain combines TRBV5-8 with TRBJ1-1, with D tentatively TRBD1 (5 bases). With 4 bases removed from V and 0 bases from J, the gap between germline ends came to 19 bases. The germline V gene has CDR1 SGHTS and CDR2 YDEGEE. This CDR3 comprises 17 residues. The CDR3 DNA follows: TGTGCCAGCAGCCAGGATCGGGGGGGAAGCATGAACACTGAAGCTTTCTTT. This translates into CASSQDRGGSMNTEAFF.

This chain uses TRBV28 with TRBJ2-1; 11 bases align to TRBD2. The length of the CDR3 is 17 residues. Germline V lookup: CDR1 MDHEN, CDR2 SYDVKM. The J segment lost 5 bases and the V segment lost 4 bases, leaving 10 bases of the junction unmatched. The CDR3 loop is CASSSESGTSGDNEQFF. DNA of the CDR3: TGTGCCAGCAGTTCAGAATCCGGGACTAGCGGTGACAATGAGCAGTTCTTC.

This chain connects TRBV29-1 to TRBJ2-3; 8 nucleotides align to TRBD1. The CDR3 loop spans 14 amino acids. CDR1 is SQVTM, CDR2 ANQGSEA, per germline. V lost 5 bases to trimming and J lost 5 bases; unmatched junction nucleotides: 9. CDR3 bases: TGCAGCGTTATGGCCAGGGGGCAAAGAGATACGCAGTATTTT. Translated, it gives CSVMARGQRDTQYF.

This clone was found once. This sequence joins TRBV7-2 and TRBJ1-1; 8 positions match TRBD1. The CDR3 is 12 amino acids. CDR1 is SGHTA, CDR2 FQGNSA, per germline. Germline trimming cut 4 bases from V and 8 bases from J; bases unmatched to any gene: 3. CDR3 region: CASSSRDREAFF. In DNA form, the CDR3 reads TGTGCCAGCAGCTCCCGGGACAGGGAAGCTTTCTTT. Full variable domain (rest looked up from reference TRBV7-2 and TRBJ1-1): GAGVSQSPSNKVTEKGKDVELRCDPISGHTALYWYRQSLGQGLEFLIYFQGNSAPDKSGLPSDRFSAERTGGSVSTLTIQRTQQEDSAVYLCASSSRDREAFFGQGTRLTVV.

This clone was detected once. The V call is TRBV5-6, the J call TRBJ1-2; TRBD1 aligns across 7 bases. The V segment lost 5 bases and the J segment 6 bases; nucleotides outside the gene matches: 7. The CDR3 sequence is 13 residues long. Germline V gene data show CDR1 as SGHDT and CDR2 as YYEEEE. CDR3 amino acids: CASRFDRDNGYTF. In DNA, the CDR3 is TGTGCCAGCAGGTTTGACAGGGATAATGGCTACACCTTC. The full variable domain, rest sourced from reference TRBV5-6 and TRBJ1-2, is DAGVTQSPTHLIKTRGQQVTLRCSPKSGHDTVSWYQQALGQGPQFIFQYYEEEERQRGNFPDRFSGHQFPNYSSELNVNALLLGDSALYLCASRFDRDNGYTFGSGTRLTVV.

DNA of the CDR3: TGTGCCAGTAGTATATCGCGGGGGGCGAGTGAAAAACTGTTTTTT. This translates into CASSISRGASEKLFF. J is TRBJ1-4 and V is TRBV19, with a tentative D call TRBD1 (6 bases). Germline CDR1 and CDR2: LNHDA and SQIVND (reference sequence). This CDR3 has 15 amino acids. V lost 2 bases and J 7 bases, leaving 14 bases between the germline ends.

The genes are TRBV9 and TRBJ2-1; 9 bases line up with TRBD1. Trimming at V came to 4 bases and at J to 2 bases, leaving 7 bases not matched to a gene. The germline CDR1 and CDR2 sequences are SGDLS and YYNGEE. This CDR3 comprises 16 residues. Here the CDR3 reads CASSPFGTGTYNEQFF. The CDR3 bases are TGTGCCAGCAGCCCGTTTGGGACAGGGACCTACAATGAGCAGTTCTTC.

V gene TRBV4-1 combines with J gene TRBJ2-3; TRBD2 agrees at 9 bases. CDR1 and CDR2 from the germline V gene are MGHRA and YSYEKL. The CDR3 is 19 amino acids. V shed 1 base and J 2 bases; nucleotides not matched to a gene: 13. The chain's CDR3 is CASSQVGGLAGLFTDTQYF. The CDR3 DNA reads TGCGCCAGCAGCCAAGTAGGTGGCCTAGCGGGGCTATTCACAGATACGCAGTATTTT.

The J gene is TRBJ1-2, the V gene TRBV6-1; D may be TRBD1 (6 bases). The V end lost 4 bases, the J end lost 6 bases, and 12 bases lay between the germline ends. Germline loops: CDR1 MNHNS, CDR2 SASEGT. The CDR3 totals 13 residues. The CDR3 spells CASSAKGEDGYTF. In DNA, the CDR3 is TGTGCCAGCAGTGCGAAGGGGGAAGATGGCTACACCTTC.

This clone has only one observation. Mismatch with germline at one junction end may stem from a read error. The gene calls are TRBV19 and TRBJ2-5; TRBD2 matches 12 bases. This CDR3 has 16 residues. Germline CDR1 and CDR2: LNHDA and SQIVND (reference sequence). This CDR3 reads CASSTGLAGIQGTQYF. In nucleotides, the CDR3 is TGTGCCAGTAGTACCGGACTAGCGGGAATCCAAGGGACCCAGTACTTC. Based on the CDR3 plus reference TRBV19 and TRBJ2-5, the full variable domain is DGGITQSPKYLFRKEGQNVTLSCEQNLNHDAMYWYRQDPGQGLRLIYYSQIVNDFQKGDIAEGYSVSREKKESFPLTVTSAQKNPTAFYLCASSTGLAGIQGTQYFGPGTRLLVL.

The chain is built from TRBV10-3 and TRBJ1-1; 9 nucleotides align to TRBD1. V lost 3 bases and J lost 4; bases outside the gene matches: 9. This CDR3 has 16 residues. Germline lookup yields CDR1 ENHRY and CDR2 SYGVKD. The CDR3 here is CAISDLQGARATEAFF. The DNA of the CDR3 is TGTGCCATCAGTGACCTACAGGGGGCGAGGGCCACTGAAGCTTTCTTT.

This chain joins TRBV19 and TRBJ1-2; TRBD1 matches at 8 bases. Trimming took 5 bases from V and 5 from J; bases not matched to a gene: 4. CDR3 length: 13 amino acids. The V gene's germline CDR1 is LNHDA and CDR2 SQIVND (reference sequence). The CDR3 DNA sequence: TGTGCCAGTAGTGGGGGACAGGTTTATGGCTACACCTTC. It codes for CASSGGQVYGYTF.

The chain is built from TRBV2 and TRBJ1-2; TRBD1 is a possible D gene (5 bases). Deletions cut 2 bases from V and 6 bases from J, with 7 bases between. CDR1 and CDR2 from the germline V gene are SNHLY and FYNNEI. The CDR3 runs 12 residues. CDR3 in amino acids: CASSELQDGYTF. CDR3 DNA: TGTGCCAGCAGTGAATTACAGGATGGCTACACCTTC.

This chain links TRBV19 with TRBJ1-4; no reliable D call. The germline gives CDR1 LNHDA, CDR2 SQIVND (reference sequence). The V end lost 5 bases, the J end lost 5 bases, and 9 bases lay between the germline ends. The CDR3 totals 13 residues. DNA for the CDR3: TGTGCCAGTAGTCCTATTCGGAATGAAAAACTGTTTTTT. Protein: CASSPIRNEKLFF.

This rearrangement joins TRBV30 to TRBJ2-7, with a weak D call TRBD1 (5 bases). This CDR3 has 11 amino acids. V dropped 4 bases and J dropped 7 bases, with 11 bases sitting between them. CDR1 is GTSNPN and CDR2 is SVGIG in the germline V gene (reference sequence). CDR3 DNA: TGTGCCTGGAAAGGGGCTTTTGAGCAGTACTTC. Translation gives CAWKGAFEQYF.

The genes are TRBV28 and TRBJ2-5, with D perhaps matching TRBD1 (5 bases). The CDR3 covers 12 residues. Germline V gene data show CDR1 as MDHEN and CDR2 as SYDVKM. The V gene lost 8 bases and the J gene lost 1 base, with 8 bases spanning the gap. The CDR3 nucleotides read TGTGCCAGCCACAGGAGCCAAGAGACCCAGTACTTC. It translates to CASHRSQETQYF. The entire variable domain, with the rest obtained from reference TRBV28 and TRBJ2-5, is as follows: DVKVTQSSRYLVKRTGEKVFLECVQDMDHENMFWYRQDPGLGLRLIYFSYDVKMKEKGDIPEGYSVSREKKERFSLILESASTNQTSMYLCASHRSQETQYFGPGTRLLVL.

This clone was counted a single time. The chain recombines TRBV5-5 with TRBJ1-1; D may be TRBD1 (5 bases). The germline CDR1 and CDR2 sequences are SGHKS and YYEKEE (reference sequence). Trimming pared 4 bases from V and 4 bases from J, leaving 11 bases between. CDR3 length: 13 residues. The CDR3 region has the DNA TGTGCCAGCAGCGCGGGCGGGGGCACTGAAGCTTTCTTT. Residues: CASSAGGGTEAFF.

CDR3 in amino acids: CASSRPRGQDGGYTF. CDR3 nucleotides: TGTGCCAGCAGCCGCCCCAGGGGGCAGGATGGTGGCTACACCTTC. The chain is built from TRBV5-4 and TRBJ1-2; 8 bases are shared with TRBD1. The germline V gene has CDR1 SGHNT and CDR2 YYREEE (reference sequence). The CDR3 is 15 amino acids. After removal of 4 bases from V and 7 bases from J, the junction contained 12 bases not matched to a gene.

CDR3 sequence (DNA): TGTGCCAGCTCAGAGGACAAACACGAGCAGTACTTC. This gives the protein CASSEDKHEQYF. This chain connects TRBV18 to TRBJ2-7; TRBD1 is a possible D gene (5 bases). Trimming cost V 5 bases and J 5 bases, with 10 bases left between them. CDR3 length: 12 residues. Germline V CDR1 and CDR2: KGHSH, LQKENI.

The V call is TRBV6-1, the J call TRBJ1-1; the match to TRBD1 covers 7 bases. In germline, CDR1 is MNHNS, CDR2 SASEGT. This CDR3 spans 14 amino acids. The V and J ends lost 4 bases and 4 bases, in that order; junction bases with no gene match: 6. Here the CDR3 reads CASSGQGLGTEAFF. In DNA, the CDR3 is TGTGCCAGCAGTGGACAGGGATTGGGCACTGAAGCTTTCTTT.